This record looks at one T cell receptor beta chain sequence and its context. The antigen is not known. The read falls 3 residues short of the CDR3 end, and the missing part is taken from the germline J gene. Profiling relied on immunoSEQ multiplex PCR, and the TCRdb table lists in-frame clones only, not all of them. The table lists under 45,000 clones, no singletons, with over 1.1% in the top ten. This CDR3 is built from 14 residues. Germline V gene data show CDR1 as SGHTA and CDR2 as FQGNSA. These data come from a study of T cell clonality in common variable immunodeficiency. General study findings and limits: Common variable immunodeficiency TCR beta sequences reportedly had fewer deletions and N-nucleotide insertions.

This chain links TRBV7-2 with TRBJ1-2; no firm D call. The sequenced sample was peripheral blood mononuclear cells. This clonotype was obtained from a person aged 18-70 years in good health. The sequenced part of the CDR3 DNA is TGTGCCAGCAGCTGGTCACCTAGCTCCTACGAC. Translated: CASSWSPSSYD. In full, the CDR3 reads CASSWSPSSYDYTF.